The following is a T cell receptor (beta chain) sequence with its context. The data were produced by immunoSEQ multiplex PCR, yet TCRdb's version contains in-frame clones alone and is incomplete. This sample carries fewer than 250,000 clones, 83% of them seen once, and the ten largest clones take about 3.9%. The V gene lost 4 bases and the J gene lost 2 bases, with 13 bases spanning the gap. The length of the CDR3 is 15 residues. CDR1 and CDR2 from the germline V gene are MDHEN and SYDVKM. The data were taken from a study of blood T cell repertoires in COVID-19. In the study overall: Collection of acute and convalescent COVID-19 samples took place in the United States, Italy and Spain.

Within 2 weeks before study entry, exposed participants met a COVID-19 case. Source material: PBMCs or T cells enriched from blood (not recorded which). The source is a woman in her 40s who had been exposed to COVID-19. V is TRBV28 and J is TRBJ2-3; D unclear. The chain's CDR3 is CASSSIVHSTDTQYF. The CDR3 DNA reads TGTGCCAGCAGTTCGATAGTGCATTCCACAGATACGCAGTATTTT.